The 9 T cell receptor beta chains below were found in one sample sequenced in a study of blood T cell repertoires in COVID-19. TCRdb's table, derived via immunoSEQ multiplex PCR, lists solely in-frame clones and lacks some. The table shows tens of thousands of clones, with about 83% occurring only once. The sequencing input was peripheral blood. Receptors were obtained from a man aged 50-60 years with COVID-19, enrolled during active disease.

V and J are TRBV14 and TRBJ1-2, with 7 bases aligning to TRBD1. Losses at the gene ends were 0 bases for V and 4 bases for J; bases not matched to a gene: 8. Germline-derived CDR1 and CDR2 are SGHDN and FVKESK. The CDR3 length is 16 residues. The CDR3 DNA reads TGTGCCAGCAGCCAAGATAGGGACAGAAAATCCTATGGCTACACCTTC. It is translated as CASSQDRDRKSYGYTF.

This rearrangement joins TRBV2 to TRBJ1-5, with TRBD1 matching 7 bases. Germline CDR1 SNHLY, CDR2 FYNNEI. The CDR3 length is 14 residues. The junction had 2 bases not matched to a gene; V was cut back by 4 bases and J by 2 bases. CDR3 in DNA: TGTGCCAGCAGTGGACAGGGAGGCAATCAGCCCCAGCATTTT. This codes for CASSGQGGNQPQHF.

CDR3 sequence reads: CASSQQQGQPQHF. Here the CDR3 DNA reads TGTGCCAGCAGCCAACAACAGGGTCAGCCCCAGCATTTT. This sequence joins TRBV14 and TRBJ1-5, with D possibly TRBD1 on 6 matching bases. V lost 2 bases to trimming and J lost 6 bases, with 8 bases between them. The CDR3 consists of 13 residues. In germline, CDR1 is SGHDN, CDR2 FVKESK.

The V gene is TRBV7-9, the J gene TRBJ2-5; 14 bases align to TRBD2. CDR3 length: 19 amino acids. V dropped 3 bases and J dropped 2; count of bases not matched to a gene: 11. Germline V gene sequence: CDR1 SEHNR, CDR2 FQNEAQ (reference sequence). This CDR3 is CASSLRFGTSGSRQETQYF. The CDR3 region has the DNA TGTGCCAGCAGCTTGCGATTCGGGACTAGCGGGAGTCGTCAAGAGACCCAGTACTTC.

This clone appeared once. The chain joins TRBV6-2 or TRBV6-3 to TRBJ2-7; the match to TRBD2 covers 9 bases. The junction had 4 bases not matched to a gene; V was cut back by 6 bases and J by 7 bases. Germline V gene data show CDR1 as MNHEY and CDR2 as SVGEGT. The CDR3 is 12 amino acids. The CDR3 reads CASSRTSVEQYF. The CDR3 coding sequence is TGTGCCAGCAGCCGGACTAGCGTTGAGCAGTACTTC.

This chain joins TRBV18 and TRBJ2-2; perhaps TRBD1 as D (5 bases). CDR1 and CDR2 from the germline V gene are KGHSH and LQKENI. The CDR3 runs 15 residues. Trimming stripped 2 bases from V and 7 bases from J, with 14 bases between. The CDR3 sequence: CASSPTGIRIGELFF. The CDR3, as DNA: TGTGCCAGCTCACCAACAGGAATCAGAATCGGGGAGCTGTTTTTT.

V and J are TRBV29-1 and TRBJ1-1; D is unclear. Germline loops: CDR1 SQVTM, CDR2 ANQGSEA. With 3 bases removed from V and 5 bases from J, the gap between germline ends came to 10 bases. The CDR3 loop spans 12 amino acids. In DNA, the CDR3 is TGCAGCGTTGACGAGGGAGTGACTGAAGCTTTCTTT. Protein: CSVDEGVTEAFF. Based on the CDR3 plus reference TRBV29-1 and TRBJ1-1, the full variable domain is SAVISQKPSRDICQRGTSLTIQCQVDSQVTMMFWYRQQPGQSLTLIATANQGSEATYESGFVIDKFPISRPNLTFSTLTVSNMSPEDSSIYLCSVDEGVTEAFFGQGTRLTVV.

CDR3 DNA: TGTGCCAGCAGTGACGGGGGACAGGCGCCGTACAATGAGCAGTTCTTC. Amino acid sequence: CASSDGGQAPYNEQFF. The rearrangement links TRBV6-4 to TRBJ2-1; 8 bases fit TRBD1. From germline, CDR1 is MRHNA and CDR2 SNTAGT. The V gene end was trimmed by 2 bases and the J gene end by 4 bases; junction bases not matched to a gene: 7. CDR3 length: 16 amino acids.

The chain is built from TRBV5-1 and TRBJ2-4; D is undetermined. CDR1 and CDR2 from the germline V gene are SGHRS and YFSETQ. This CDR3 contains 13 residues. V was shortened by 1 base and J by 9 bases, with 11 bases between the two germline ends. CDR3 nucleotides: TGCGCCAGCAGCTTGCGAGCCCCAGGCATTCAGTACTTC. Protein product: CASSLRAPGIQYF.